This TCR beta chain was sequenced for a study of blood T cell repertoires in COVID-19. Study information: The United States, Italy and Spain supplied acute and convalescent COVID-19 samples.

In the original analysis: Amplified reference gene primers provided the basis for estimating nucleated cell counts. Sequenced by immunoSEQ multiplex PCR; TCRdb stores in-frame clones only, minus some. V, J and clone size are those of that table, while D and trimming were read from the DNA. The repertoire has over 100,000 clones, more than 75% of them found once; the top ten carry around 4.5%. The sample consisted of peripheral blood. This sequence originates from a human donor in a cohort sampled during active COVID-19.

CDR3 sequence reads: CASSSQRASEQYF. The CDR3 DNA follows: TGTGCCAGCAGCTCTCAGAGGGCTTCCGAGCAGTACTTC. This chain joins TRBV5-8 and TRBJ2-7, with a tentative D call TRBD2 (5 bases). There are 13 residues in the CDR3. The germline V gene has CDR1 SGHTS and CDR2 YDEGEE. V dropped 3 bases and J dropped 6 bases, with 13 bases sitting between them. Based on the CDR3 plus reference TRBV5-8 and TRBJ2-7, the full variable domain is EAGVTQSPTHLIKTRGQQATLRCSPISGHTSVYWYQQALGLGLQFLLWYDEGEERNRGNFPPRFSGRQFPNYSSELNVNALELEDSALYLCASSSQRASEQYFGPGTRLTVT.